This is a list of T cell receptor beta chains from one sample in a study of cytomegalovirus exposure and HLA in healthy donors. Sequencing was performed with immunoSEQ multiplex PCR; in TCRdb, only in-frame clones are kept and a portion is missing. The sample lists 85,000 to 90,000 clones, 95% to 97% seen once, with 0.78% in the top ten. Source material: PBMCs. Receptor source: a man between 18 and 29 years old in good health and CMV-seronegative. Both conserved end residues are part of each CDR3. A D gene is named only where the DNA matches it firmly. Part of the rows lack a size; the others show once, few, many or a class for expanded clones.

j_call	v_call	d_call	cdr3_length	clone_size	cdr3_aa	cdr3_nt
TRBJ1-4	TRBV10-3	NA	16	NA	CAISPRQLATNEKLFF	TGTGCCATCAGTCCCAGACAACTTGCAACTAATGAAAAACTGTTTTTT
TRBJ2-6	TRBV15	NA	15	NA	CATSEGGAGANVLTF	TGTGCCACCAGCGAGGGGGGGGCGGGGGCCAACGTCCTGACTTTC
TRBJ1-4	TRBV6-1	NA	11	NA	CASSRGEKLFF	TGTGCCAGCAGTCGGGGGGAAAAACTGTTTTTT
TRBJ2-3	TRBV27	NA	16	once	CASSLTGSMGTDTQYF	TGTGCCAGCAGTTTAACAGGGAGTATGGGCACAGATACGCAGTATTTT
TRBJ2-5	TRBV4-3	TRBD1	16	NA	CASSQVAGQGAETQYF	TGCGCCAGCAGCCAAGTCGCCGGACAGGGGGCAGAGACCCAGTACTTC
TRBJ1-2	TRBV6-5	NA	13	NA	CASSPGFNYGYTF	TGTGCCAGCAGTCCAGGCTTTAACTATGGCTACACCTTC
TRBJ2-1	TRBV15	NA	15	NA	CATSRDSGSYNEQFF	TGTGCCACCAGCAGAGATAGCGGCTCCTACAATGAGCAGTTCTTC
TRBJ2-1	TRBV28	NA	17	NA	CASSAEIDSLPYNEQFF	TGTGCCAGCAGCGCTGAGATAGACTCCCTTCCCTACAATGAGCAGTTCTTC
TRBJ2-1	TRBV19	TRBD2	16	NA	CASSPRTSGAYNEQFF	TGTGCCAGTAGTCCAAGGACTAGCGGAGCTTACAATGAGCAGTTCTTC
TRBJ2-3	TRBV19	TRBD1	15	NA	CASTRRDRDTDTQYF	TGTGCCAGTACCCGCCGGGACAGAGACACAGATACGCAGTATTTT